The source of this T cell receptor beta chain is a study of shared clonotypes between healthy human individuals. With 4 bases clipped from V and 11 bases from J, the junction kept 14 bases outside the gene matches. The CDR3 loop spans 14 amino acids. The germline gives CDR1 SGHRS, CDR2 YFSETQ. Researchers ran the assay at a deep level. The data were produced by immunoSEQ multiplex PCR, yet TCRdb's version contains in-frame clones alone and is incomplete. The sample contains a few million clones, over 90% of which appear only once. This clonotype originated in a young man in good health. Some clones in this sample may be carry-over from other donors' samples. Sequenced material: naive CD4+ T cells from PBMCs. Subset defined: CD45RA+ positively selected. V and J are TRBV5-1 and TRBJ1-1, with TRBD1 matching over 7 bases. The CDR3 here is CASSVTPGTVSAFF. The DNA of the CDR3 is TGCGCCAGCAGCGTCACGCCCGGGACAGTGTCCGCTTTCTTT.